The source of this T cell receptor (beta chain) is a study of CD8 T cells in ankylosing spondylitis. Findings of the study overall: Matched synovial fluid from ankylosing spondylitis patients was reported to be enriched for disease-linked clones. Some motif variants were previously reported in reactive arthritis synovial fluid and blood. Disease-linked clones displayed a CD8+ phenotype and appeared relatively rarely in peripheral blood. Ankylosing spondylitis blood seemed to carry a telltale TCR beta motif made of about 8 highly homologous variants.

TCRdb passed the 5' RACE reads through MiXCR, listing each CDR3 protein once. This sample has about 500,000 distinct CDR3 sequences, with under 5.5% found just once. This clonotype appeared many times. Its antigen remains unidentified. Sequenced material: blood, either unsorted or a sorted T cell fraction (not recorded which). The TCR sequence derives from a male donor with ankylosing spondylitis.

CDR3 sequence (DNA): TGTGCCAGCAGTTTCTTTCGGGTCGAGGAACAGTTCAGCTCTGGGGCCAACGTCCTGACTTTC. It is translated as CASSFFRVEEQFSSGANVLTF. The chain couples TRBV12-3 or TRBV12-4 to TRBJ2-6; D gene ambiguous. V lost 3 bases, J lost 0 bases, and 24 bases lay in between. This CDR3 comprises 21 residues.